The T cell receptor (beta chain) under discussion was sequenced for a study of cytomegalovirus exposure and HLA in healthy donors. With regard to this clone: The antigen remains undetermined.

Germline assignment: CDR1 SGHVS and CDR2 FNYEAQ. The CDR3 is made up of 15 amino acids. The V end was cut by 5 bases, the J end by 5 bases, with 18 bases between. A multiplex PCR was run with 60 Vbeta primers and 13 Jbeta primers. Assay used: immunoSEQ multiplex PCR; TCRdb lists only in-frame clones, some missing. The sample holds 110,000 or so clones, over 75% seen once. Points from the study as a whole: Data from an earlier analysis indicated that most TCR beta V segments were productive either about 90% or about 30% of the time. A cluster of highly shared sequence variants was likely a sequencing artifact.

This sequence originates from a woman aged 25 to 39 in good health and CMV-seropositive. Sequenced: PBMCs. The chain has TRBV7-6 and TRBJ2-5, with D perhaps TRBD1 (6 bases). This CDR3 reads CASSQTGSVGETQYF. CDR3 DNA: TGTGCCAGCAGCCAAACAGGGTCGGTAGGGGAGACCCAGTACTTC.